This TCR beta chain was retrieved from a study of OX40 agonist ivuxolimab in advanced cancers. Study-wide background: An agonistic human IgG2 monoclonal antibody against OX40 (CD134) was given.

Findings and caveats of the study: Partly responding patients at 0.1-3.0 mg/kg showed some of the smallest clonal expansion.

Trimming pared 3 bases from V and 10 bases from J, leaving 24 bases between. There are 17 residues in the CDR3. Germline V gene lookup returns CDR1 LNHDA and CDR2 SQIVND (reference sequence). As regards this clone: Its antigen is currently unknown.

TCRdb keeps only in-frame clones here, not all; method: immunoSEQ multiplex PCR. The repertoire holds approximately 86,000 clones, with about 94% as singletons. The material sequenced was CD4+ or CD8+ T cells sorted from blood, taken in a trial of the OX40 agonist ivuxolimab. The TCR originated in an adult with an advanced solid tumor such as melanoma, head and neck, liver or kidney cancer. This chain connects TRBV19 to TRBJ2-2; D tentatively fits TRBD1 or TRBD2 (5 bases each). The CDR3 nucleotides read TGTGCCAGTAGTATGCATCCGGGACCCGGAAGAAGAACGGAGCTGTTTTTT. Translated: CASSMHPGPGRRTELFF.